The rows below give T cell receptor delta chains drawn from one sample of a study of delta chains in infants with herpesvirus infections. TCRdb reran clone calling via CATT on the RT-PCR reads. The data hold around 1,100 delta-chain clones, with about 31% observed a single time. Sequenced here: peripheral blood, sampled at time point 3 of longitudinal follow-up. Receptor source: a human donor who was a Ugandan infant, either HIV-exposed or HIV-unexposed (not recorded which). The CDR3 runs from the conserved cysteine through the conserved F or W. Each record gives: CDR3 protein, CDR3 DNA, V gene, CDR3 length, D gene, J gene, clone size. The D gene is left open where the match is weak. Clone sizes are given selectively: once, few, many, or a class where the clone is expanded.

CDR3: CALGEFYPLFGVWGTAQLFF
DNA: TGTGCTCTTGGGGAATTCTACCCCCTCTTTGGTGTCTGGGGGACAGCACAACTCTTCTTT
V: TRDV1
length: 20
D: .
J: TRDJ2
size: few

CDR3: CALGEPALAFAYWGSDYTDKLIF
DNA: TGTGCTCTTGGGGAACCCGCCCTGGCCTTCGCCTACTGGGGATCCGATTACACCGATAAACTCATCTTT
V: TRDV1
length: 23
D: TRDD3
J: TRDJ1
size: large

CDR3: CALGELPIVSGDKLIF
DNA: TGTGCTCTTGGGGAACTTCCTATCGTCTCTGGGGACAAACTCATCTTT
V: TRDV1
length: 16
D: .
J: TRDJ1
size: medium-sized

CDR3: CACDRLRDTRAQLFF
DNA: TGTGCCTGTGACAGGTTGAGGGATACGCGCGCACAACTCTTCTTT
V: TRDV2
length: 15
D: TRDD3
J: TRDJ2
size: large

CDR3: CALGELLDLPTLFGGIRDTDKLIF
DNA: TGTGCTCTTGGGGAACTTTTGGATTTACCTACACTTTTCGGTGGGATACGAGACACCGATAAACTCATCTTT
V: TRDV1
length: 24
D: TRDD3
J: TRDJ1
size: .

CDR3: CALGERPSCRVLTDKLIF
DNA: TGTGCTCTTGGGGAACGCCCTTCCTGCCGTGTCCTTACCGATAAACTCATCTTT
V: TRDV1
length: 18
D: TRDD2
J: TRDJ1
size: .

CDR3: CAFLARDNSDKLIF
DNA: TGTGCCTTCCTGGCCCGGGACAATAGCGATAAACTCATCTTT
V: TRDV3
length: 14
D: .
J: TRDJ1
size: .

CDR3: CACDETGKSSWDTRQMFF
DNA: TGTGCCTGTGACGAAACTGGAAAAAGCTCCTGGGACACCCGACAGATGTTTTTC
V: TRDV2
length: 18
D: .
J: TRDJ3
size: few

CDR3: CALGELPLRSSTDKLIF
DNA: TGTGCTCTTGGGGAACTACCTCTACGCTCAAGTACCGATAAACTCATCTTT
V: TRDV1
length: 17
D: .
J: TRDJ1
size: medium-sized

CDR3: CALENPGGTYGGYTDKLIF
DNA: TGTGCTCTGGAGAACCCAGGGGGGACGTATGGGGGGTACACCGATAAACTCATCTTT
V: TRDV1
length: 19
D: .
J: TRDJ1
size: large

CDR3: CAYNRAFLLPGDVYTDKLIF
DNA: TGTGCCTACAATCGGGCCTTCCTACTACCGGGGGATGTTTACACCGATAAACTCATCTTT
V: TRDV3
length: 20
D: TRDD2
J: TRDJ1
size: medium-sized

CDR3: CALGAPVDTYTDKLIF
DNA: TGTGCTCTTGGCGCTCCCGTGGACACGTACACCGATAAACTCATCTTT
V: TRDV1
length: 16
D: .
J: TRDJ1
size: large

CDR3: CACDNVGGSYLNKLIF
DNA: TGTGCCTGTGACAACGTTGGGGGATCCTACCTAAATAAACTCATCTTT
V: TRDV2
length: 16
D: TRDD3
J: TRDJ1
size: large

CDR3: CALGAASGHRDTDKLIF
DNA: TGTGCTCTTGGGGCGGCCTCGGGCCACCGGGACACCGATAAACTCATCTTT
V: TRDV1
length: 17
D: .
J: TRDJ1
size: .

CDR3: CACDPLSTGGGFPVRGDKLIF
DNA: TGTGCCTGTGACCCTCTTTCGACCGGTGGGGGATTTCCGGTTAGGGGCGATAAACTCATCTTT
V: TRDV2
length: 21
D: TRDD3
J: TRDJ1
size: .

CDR3: CACDTVQGDKFTGTDKLIF
DNA: TGTGCCTGTGACACCGTACAGGGGGATAAGTTTACGGGCACCGATAAACTCATCTTT
V: TRDV2
length: 19
D: TRDD3
J: TRDJ1
size: few

CDR3: CAFRPSLRIRWGGATDKLIF
DNA: TGTGCCTTCCGACCTTCTTTGCGGATACGCTGGGGGGGTGCCACCGATAAACTCATCTTT
V: TRDV3
length: 20
D: TRDD3
J: TRDJ1
size: medium-sized

CDR3: CALGTHPLGGARRDKLIF
DNA: TGTGCTCTTGGGACCCATCCCTTAGGGGGGGCCCGGCGCGATAAACTCATCTTT
V: TRDV1
length: 18
D: .
J: TRDJ1
size: .

CDR3: CALGDTYFPPFLGLYTDKLIF
DNA: TGTGCTCTTGGGGACACGTACTTCCCTCCCTTTTTAGGGTTGTACACCGATAAACTCATCTTT
V: TRDV1
length: 21
D: .
J: TRDJ1
size: medium-sized

CDR3: CALGEYTLRGDLSRRADKLIF
DNA: TGTGCTCTTGGGGAATATACCCTACGGGGGGATCTTTCAAGGCGGGCCGATAAACTCATCTTT
V: TRDV1
length: 21
D: TRDD3
J: TRDJ1
size: .

CDR3: CAFSRPTRGVSWGIRHKLIF
DNA: TGTGCCTTTAGTCGCCCGACTAGGGGAGTCTCCTGGGGGATACGCCATAAACTCATCTTT
V: TRDV3
length: 20
D: TRDD3
J: TRDJ1
size: once

CDR3: CALVGPSLTLFSWDTRQMFF
DNA: TGTGCTCTTGTGGGGCCTAGCCTCACTCTTTTCTCCTGGGACACCCGACAGATGTTTTTC
V: TRDV1
length: 20
D: .
J: TRDJ3
size: large

CDR3: CACPDPLGTDKLIF
DNA: TGTGCCTGTCCCGATCCGTTGGGCACCGATAAACTCATCTTT
V: TRDV2
length: 14
D: .
J: TRDJ1
size: large

CDR3: CALGGSQLPVPLLGVVTDKLIF
DNA: TGTGCTCTTGGGGGCTCCCAGCTTCCCGTCCCTTTACTGGGGGTAGTAACCGATAAACTCATCTTT
V: TRDV1
length: 22
D: TRDD3
J: TRDJ1
size: .

CDR3: CACDTVGAAYTDKLIF
DNA: TGTGCCTGTGACACTGTGGGGGCCGCGTACACCGATAAACTCATCTTT
V: TRDV2
length: 16
D: .
J: TRDJ1
size: large

CDR3: CALGELVPKRGGYLPARPLIF
DNA: TGTGCTCTTGGGGAACTAGTTCCTAAAAGGGGGGGATACCTTCCCGCCAGACCCCTGATCTTT
V: TRDV1
length: 21
D: TRDD3
J: TRDJ4
size: few

CDR3: CALGELGMAFLRGWGPYTDKLIF
DNA: TGTGCTCTTGGGGAACTAGGGATGGCCTTCCTACGAGGGTGGGGCCCGTACACCGATAAACTCATCTTT
V: TRDV1
length: 23
D: TRDD2
J: TRDJ1
size: large

CDR3: CALGELSSNWGISGADKLIF
DNA: TGTGCTCTTGGGGAACTTTCTTCGAATTGGGGGATATCGGGCGCCGATAAACTCATCTTT
V: TRDV1
length: 20
D: TRDD3
J: TRDJ1
size: few

CDR3: CALGGLRGNGRTGVYTDKLIF
DNA: TGTGCTCTTGGGGGCCTCCGGGGGAATGGTCGTACTGGGGTTTACACCGATAAACTCATCTTT
V: TRDV1
length: 21
D: TRDD3
J: TRDJ1
size: few

CDR3: CACDLAGGRRSWDTRQMFF
DNA: TGTGCCTGTGACCTCGCGGGGGGACGCCGCTCCTGGGACACCCGACAGATGTTTTTC
V: TRDV2
length: 19
D: .
J: TRDJ3
size: medium-sized

CDR3: CACDVLGYTDKLIF
DNA: TGTGCCTGCGACGTACTGGGGTACACCGATAAACTCATCTTT
V: TRDV2
length: 14
D: TRDD3
J: TRDJ1
size: medium-sized

CDR3: CACDNWGSSWDTRQMFF
DNA: TGTGCCTGTGACAACTGGGGGAGCTCCTGGGACACCCGACAGATGTTTTTC
V: TRDV2
length: 17
D: TRDD3
J: TRDJ3
size: medium-sized

CDR3: CAAIFRASRLGDRKLIF
DNA: TGTGCAGCAATCTTTAGGGCTTCCCGACTGGGGGATCGTAAACTCATCTTT
V: TRAV29/DV5
length: 17
D: TRDD3
J: TRDJ1
size: .

CDR3: CACDPILTGGRTKDTDKLIF
DNA: TGTGCCTGTGACCCGATCCTGACTGGGGGCCGCACTAAGGACACCGATAAACTCATCTTT
V: TRDV2
length: 20
D: TRDD3
J: TRDJ1
size: few